The 16 T cell receptor beta chains below come from one sample, sequenced in a study of T cell repertoires in cytomegalovirus infection. No antigen has been assigned to these receptors. In TCRdb, the reads were re-called with MiXCR into one record per CDR3 protein. The sample includes around 100,000 distinct CDR3 sequences, roughly two fifths of them seen just once. Sequencing used CD8+ T cells from cultured PBMCs, obtained from culture after CMV antigen stimulation. These receptor sequences come from a human donor in good health (CMV status not recorded). Some clones in this sample may be carry-over from other donors' samples.

This chain joins TRBV6-1 and TRBJ1-4, with D tentatively TRBD1 (6 bases). Between the trimmed V and J ends, which lost 2 bases and 8 bases, there was a span of 12 bases. This CDR3 contains 14 residues. Germline V gene lookup returns CDR1 MNHNS and CDR2 SASEGT. The CDR3 nucleotides are TGTGCCAGCAGTGAATTAGGACAGACGGAAAAACTGTTTTTT. Translating gives CASSELGQTEKLFF.

This clonotype came up a few times. This chain links TRBV7-4 with TRBJ2-1, with D possibly being TRBD1 (5 bases). Germline V gene data show CDR1 as SGHVT and CDR2 as SQSDAQ. The germline V and J ends were trimmed by 5 bases and 12 bases, with 17 bases remaining between them. This CDR3 is built from 13 residues. In DNA, the CDR3 is TGTGCCAGCAGCCCCCTTCAGGGCTTAGGGCAGTTCTTC. It yields the protein CASSPLQGLGQFF.

The V gene is TRBV29-1, the J gene TRBJ2-7; D call uncertain. The CDR3 runs 13 residues. The V end lost 4 bases, the J end lost 2 bases, and 12 bases lay between the germline ends. Germline V gives CDR1 SQVTM, CDR2 ANQGSEA. CDR3 coding DNA: TGCAGCGTTGCAATCCACGAACCCTACGAGCAGTACTTC. Its protein product is CSVAIHEPYEQYF.

CDR3 region: CASSQQVLSTDTQYF. For the CDR3, the DNA is TGTGCCAGCAGCCAACAAGTCCTCAGCACAGATACGCAGTATTTT. The rearrangement links TRBV4-2 to TRBJ2-3; D remains ambiguous. Germline values: CDR1 LGHNA, CDR2 YNFKEQ. V dropped 2 bases and J dropped 0 bases, with 9 bases sitting between them. The CDR3 length is 15 residues.

The V call is TRBV7-9, the J call TRBJ1-1; weak D call: TRBD1 (6 bases). There are 15 residues in the CDR3. Per germline, CDR1 SEHNR and CDR2 FQNEAQ (reference sequence). V gave up 4 bases and J gave up 0 bases, with 12 bases separating them. The CDR3 DNA follows: TGTGCCAGCAGCTGGGGGCCAGGGGTGAACACTGAAGCTTTCTTT. Encoded protein: CASSWGPGVNTEAFF.

This clonotype was seen only a few times. The chain joins TRBV7-8 to TRBJ2-1, with D unresolved. V was cut by 4 bases and J by 9 bases, with 13 bases left in between. The CDR3 length is 13 residues. In germline, CDR1 is SGHVS, CDR2 FQNEAQ. CDR3 sequence (DNA): TGTGCCAGCAGCTCGGACCATGCCGGTGAGCAGTTCTTC. Translated: CASSSDHAGEQFF.

The CDR3 spells CASSQAGGAYNEQFF. In DNA, the CDR3 is TGTGCCAGCAGTCAAGCGGGGGGCGCCTACAATGAGCAGTTCTTC. The gene calls are TRBV12-3 or TRBV12-4 and TRBJ2-1, with 9 positions matching TRBD2. This CDR3 spans 15 amino acids. Trimming cost V 5 bases and J 2 bases; bases outside gene matches: 4.

This clonotype has ten or more counts. The CDR3: CASSPDAYEQYF. The CDR3 DNA is TGTGCCAGCAGCCCAGACGCTTACGAGCAGTACTTC. The chain employs TRBV7-9 and TRBJ2-7; no clear D. The CDR3 has 12 amino acids. Trimming removed 5 bases from V and 4 bases from J, with 9 bases in between. Germline V gene lookup returns CDR1 SEHNR and CDR2 FQNEAQ (reference sequence).

The chain uses TRBV28 and TRBJ1-5, with D unclear. The germline CDR1 and CDR2 sequences are MDHEN and SYDVKM. V lost 1 base and J 0 bases, leaving 7 bases between the germline ends. This CDR3 spans 15 amino acids. The CDR3 protein is CASSLSQFSNQPQHF. CDR3 nucleotide sequence: TGTGCCAGCAGTTTATCGCAGTTTAGCAATCAGCCCCAGCATTTT.

The chain recombines TRBV6-6 with TRBJ1-4; weak D call: TRBD1 (6 bases). CDR1 is MNHNY, CDR2 SVGAGI, per germline (reference sequence). Trimming took 5 bases from V and 8 from J, leaving 15 bases between them. This CDR3 comprises 14 residues. CDR3 coding DNA: TGTGCCAGCAGTCCCCAGGGGCTGGGGGAAAAACTGTTTTTT. Translated, it gives CASSPQGLGEKLFF.

In this sample, this clonotype turned up a few times. The chain uses TRBV3-1 and TRBJ2-1, with D possibly being TRBD1 (5 bases). Germline-derived CDR1 and CDR2 are LGHDT and YNNKEL (reference sequence). This CDR3 is built from 15 residues. V lost 0 bases and J lost 9, with 15 bases in between. This CDR3 is CASSQDQLGASEQFF. In DNA form, the CDR3 reads TGTGCCAGCAGCCAAGATCAGTTAGGGGCCAGTGAGCAGTTCTTC.

The chain uses TRBV7-9 and TRBJ2-3, with 7 bases aligning to TRBD1. This CDR3 has 16 amino acids. Unmatched junction bases numbered 9, after V lost 4 bases and J lost 2 bases. The V gene's germline CDR1 is SEHNR and CDR2 FQNEAQ (reference sequence). CDR3 loop: CASSSTTGSYTDTQYF. The CDR3 bases are TGTGCCAGCAGCTCCACGACAGGGAGTTACACAGATACGCAGTATTTT.

V and J are TRBV28 and TRBJ1-5, with D possibly matching TRBD1 (5 bases). CDR1 is MDHEN, CDR2 SYDVKM, per germline. The V and J ends lost 4 bases and 4 bases respectively, with 14 bases between them. The CDR3 is made up of 15 amino acids. CDR3 sequence: CASSSVDSLNQPQHF. The CDR3 bases are TGTGCCAGCAGTTCGGTCGACAGCCTTAATCAGCCCCAGCATTTT.

This clonotype appeared once. This chain joins TRBV12-3 or TRBV12-4 and TRBJ2-7, with 7 bases fitting TRBD2. The CDR3 loop spans 15 amino acids. Trimming took 3 bases from V and 1 from J; bases not matched to a gene: 6. The CDR3 spells CASSFPQAGSYEQYF. DNA for the CDR3: TGTGCCAGCAGTTTTCCCCAAGCGGGGTCCTACGAGCAGTACTTC.

This chain connects TRBV7-9 to TRBJ2-1; 8 nucleotides line up with TRBD1. Germline V lookup: CDR1 SEHNR, CDR2 FQNEAQ (reference sequence). V trimming: 5 bases; J trimming: 0 bases; junction bases outside the gene matches: 6. This CDR3 region has 16 residues. The CDR3 sequence: CASSHRGVISYNEQFF. The CDR3 region has the DNA TGTGCCAGCAGCCACAGGGGGGTCATCTCCTACAATGAGCAGTTCTTC.

The chain joins TRBV7-3 to TRBJ2-1, with D perhaps TRBD1 (6 bases). Trimming removed 3 bases from V and 12 bases from J, with 12 bases in between. Germline assignment: CDR1 SGHTA and CDR2 FQGTGA. This CDR3 has 12 residues. In nucleotides, the CDR3 is TGTGCCAGCAGCTTCACAGGGTTTGGGCAGTTCTTC. It codes for CASSFTGFGQFF.